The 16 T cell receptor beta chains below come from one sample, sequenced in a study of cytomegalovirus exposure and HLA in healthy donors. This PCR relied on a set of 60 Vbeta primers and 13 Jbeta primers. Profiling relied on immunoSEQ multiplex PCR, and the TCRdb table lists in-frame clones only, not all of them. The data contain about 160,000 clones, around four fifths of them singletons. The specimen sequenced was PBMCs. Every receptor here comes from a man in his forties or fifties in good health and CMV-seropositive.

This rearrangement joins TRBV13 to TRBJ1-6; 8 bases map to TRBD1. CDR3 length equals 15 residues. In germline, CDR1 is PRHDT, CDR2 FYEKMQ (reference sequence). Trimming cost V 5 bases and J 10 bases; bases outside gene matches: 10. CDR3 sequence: CASSTRDRGYSPLHF. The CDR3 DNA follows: TGTGCCAGCAGCACCCGCGACAGGGGTTACTCACCCCTCCACTTT. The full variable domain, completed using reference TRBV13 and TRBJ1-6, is AAGVIQSPRHLIKEKRETATLKCYPIPRHDTVYWYQQGPGQDPQFLISFYEKMQSDKGSIPDRFSAQQFSDYHSELNMSSLELGDSALYFCASSTRDRGYSPLHFGNGTRLTVT.

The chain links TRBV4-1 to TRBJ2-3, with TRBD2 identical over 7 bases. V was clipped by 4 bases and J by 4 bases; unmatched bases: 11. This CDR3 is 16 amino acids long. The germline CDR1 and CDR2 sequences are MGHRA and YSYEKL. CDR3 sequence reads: CASSPNRDYRADTQYF. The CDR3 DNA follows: TGCGCCAGCAGCCCGAACCGGGACTATAGAGCAGATACGCAGTATTTT.

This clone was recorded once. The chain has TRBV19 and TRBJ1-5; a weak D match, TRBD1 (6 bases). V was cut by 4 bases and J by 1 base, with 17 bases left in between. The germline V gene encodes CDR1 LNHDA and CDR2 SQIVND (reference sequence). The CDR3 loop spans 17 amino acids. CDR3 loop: CASSTEGGARSNQPQHF. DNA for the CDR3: TGTGCCAGTAGTACAGAGGGGGGGGCGAGGAGCAATCAGCCCCAGCATTTT.

The CDR3 protein is CASTSLLGAGYTF. CDR3 sequence (DNA): TGTGCCAGCACCTCCCTATTGGGGGCAGGCTACACCTTC. The chain joins TRBV6-5 to TRBJ1-2, with D perhaps TRBD1 (6 bases). The V and J ends lost 7 bases and 8 bases respectively, with 17 bases between them. The V gene's germline CDR1 is MNHEY and CDR2 SVGAGI. This CDR3 comprises 13 residues.

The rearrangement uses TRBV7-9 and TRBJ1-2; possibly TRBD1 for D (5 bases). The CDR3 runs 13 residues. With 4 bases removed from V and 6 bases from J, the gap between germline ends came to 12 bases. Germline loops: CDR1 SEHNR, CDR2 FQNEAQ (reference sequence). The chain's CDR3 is CASSSGGENGYTF. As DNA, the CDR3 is TGTGCCAGCAGCTCGGGGGGGGAGAATGGCTACACCTTC.

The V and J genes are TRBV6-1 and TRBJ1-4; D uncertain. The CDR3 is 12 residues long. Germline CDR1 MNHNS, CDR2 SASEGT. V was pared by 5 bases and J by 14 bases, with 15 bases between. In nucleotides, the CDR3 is TGTGCCAGCAGTTCATTTACCGGGAAGCTGTTTTTT. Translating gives CASSSFTGKLFF.

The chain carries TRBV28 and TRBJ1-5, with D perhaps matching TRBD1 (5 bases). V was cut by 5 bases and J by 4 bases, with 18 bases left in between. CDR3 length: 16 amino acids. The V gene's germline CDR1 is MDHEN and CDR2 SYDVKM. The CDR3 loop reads CASSHYRSGSNQPQHF. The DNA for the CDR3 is TGTGCCAGCAGTCACTACAGATCAGGGTCTAATCAGCCCCAGCATTTT.

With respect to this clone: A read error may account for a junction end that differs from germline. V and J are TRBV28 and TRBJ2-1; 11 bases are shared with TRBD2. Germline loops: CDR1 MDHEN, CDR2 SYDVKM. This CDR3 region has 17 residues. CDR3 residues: CASSTPLAGGSYNEQLF. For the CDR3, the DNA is TGTGCCAGCAGTACCCCTCTAGCGGGGGGATCTTACAATGAGCAGCTCTTC.

CDR3 sequence reads: CASGGEVGEQYF. CDR3 nucleotide sequence: TGCGCCAGCGGAGGGGAAGTAGGCGAGCAGTACTTC. V usage is TRBV5-1 and J usage is TRBJ2-7; D perhaps matches TRBD2 (6 bases). Trimming removed 7 bases from V and 6 bases from J, with 14 bases in between. CDR1 and CDR2 (germline): SGHRS, YFSETQ. The CDR3 has 12 residues.

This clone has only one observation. CDR3 DNA sequence: TGCAGCGTTTCTGGACAGGGGGTTATCAATGAGCAGTTCTTC. It codes for CSVSGQGVINEQFF. The rearrangement uses TRBV29-1 and TRBJ2-1, with 10 bases matching TRBD1. With V trimmed by 5 bases and J by 6 bases, 7 bases remained unmatched. The CDR3 consists of 14 residues. The germline V gene has CDR1 SQVTM and CDR2 ANQGSEA.

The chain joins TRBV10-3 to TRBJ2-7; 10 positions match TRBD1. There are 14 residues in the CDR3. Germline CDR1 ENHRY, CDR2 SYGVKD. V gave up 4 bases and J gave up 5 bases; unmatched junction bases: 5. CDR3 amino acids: CAISGTGGPHEQYF. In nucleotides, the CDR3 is TGTGCCATCAGTGGGACAGGGGGTCCCCACGAGCAGTACTTC.

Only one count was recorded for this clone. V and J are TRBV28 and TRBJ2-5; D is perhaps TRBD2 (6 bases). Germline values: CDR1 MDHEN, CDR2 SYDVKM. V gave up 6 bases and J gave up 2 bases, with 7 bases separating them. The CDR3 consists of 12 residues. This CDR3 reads CASRGRQETQYF. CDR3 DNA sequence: TGTGCCAGCAGGGGGAGGCAAGAGACCCAGTACTTC.

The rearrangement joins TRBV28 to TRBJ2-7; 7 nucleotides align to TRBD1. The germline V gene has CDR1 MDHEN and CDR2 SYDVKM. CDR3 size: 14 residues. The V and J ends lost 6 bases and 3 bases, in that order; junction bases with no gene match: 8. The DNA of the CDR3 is TGTGCCAGCAGCCGGGACAGCGACAGCTACGAGCAGTACTTC. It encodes CASSRDSDSYEQYF.

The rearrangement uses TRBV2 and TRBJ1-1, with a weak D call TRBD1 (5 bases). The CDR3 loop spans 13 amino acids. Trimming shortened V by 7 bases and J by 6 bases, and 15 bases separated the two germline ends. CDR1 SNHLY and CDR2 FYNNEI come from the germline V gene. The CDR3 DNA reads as TGTGCCAGCACCCTTTCAAGGGGTCCTGAAGCTTTCTTT. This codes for CASTLSRGPEAFF.

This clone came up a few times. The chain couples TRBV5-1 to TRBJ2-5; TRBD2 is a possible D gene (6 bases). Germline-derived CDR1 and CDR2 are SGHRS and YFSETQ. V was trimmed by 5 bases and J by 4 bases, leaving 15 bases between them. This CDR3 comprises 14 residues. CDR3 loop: CASSAGNSVETQYF. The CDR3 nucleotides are TGCGCCAGCAGTGCGGGGAACTCCGTAGAGACCCAGTACTTC. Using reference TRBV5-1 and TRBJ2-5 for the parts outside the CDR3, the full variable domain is KAGVTQTPRYLIKTRGQQVTLSCSPISGHRSVSWYQQTPGQGLQFLFEYFSETQRNKGNFPGRFSGRQFSNSRSEMNVSTLELGDSALYLCASSAGNSVETQYFGPGTRLLVL.

The CDR3 nucleotides read TGTGCCAGCAGCCGAGGGGGCCTGGCTAATGAAAAACTGTTTTTT. Translated: CASSRGGLANEKLFF. This rearrangement joins TRBV14 to TRBJ1-4; 7 bases map to TRBD1. Germline V gene data show CDR1 as SGHDN and CDR2 as FVKESK. The CDR3 has 15 residues. V was clipped by 4 bases and J by 3 bases; unmatched bases: 5.